Shown below are 16 T cell receptor beta chains from a single sample sequenced in a study of T-cell reconstitution after alpha-beta-depleted transplantation in children. Library preparation (for TCRbeta) was performed with unique molecular identifiers. TCRdb reprocessed the PCR reads with MiXCR, giving one entry per CDR3 protein. This table has some 350,000 distinct CDR3 sequences, 10% appearing once. The sample in question was PBMCs from the stem cell graft donor, obtained from the stem cell graft. The receptor source for this set is a human donor who donated a stem cell graft to a child with acute lymphoblastic leukemia.

There are a few counts of this clonotype. J is TRBJ2-3 and V is TRBV11-2; 8 nucleotides align to TRBD2. Germline CDR1 is SGHAT and CDR2 is FQNNGV. J lost 9 bases, V lost 5 bases, and 4 bases had no gene match. The CDR3 totals 12 residues. CDR3 residues: CASSDLAGTQYF. In nucleotides, the CDR3 is TGTGCCAGCAGCGATCTAGCGGGCACGCAGTATTTT.

The table lists this clonotype with a few counts. The chain employs TRBV20-1 and TRBJ1-3, with a weak D call TRBD1 (6 bases). CDR1 is DFQATT, CDR2 SNEGSKA, per germline (reference sequence). The V end was cut by 2 bases, the J end by 1 base, with 9 bases between. The CDR3 loop spans 14 amino acids. The CDR3 nucleotides read TGCAGTGCTAGACAAGGGGGGTCTGGAAACACCATATATTTT. It is translated as CSARQGGSGNTIYF.

A few counts support this clonotype. V gene TRBV11-2 combines with J gene TRBJ1-1; perhaps TRBD1 as D (5 bases). Deletions cut 5 bases from V and 3 bases from J, with 28 bases between. The CDR3 loop spans 19 amino acids. Germline CDR1 SGHAT, CDR2 FQNNGV. The CDR3 loop reads CASSPEVNQGWGSDTEAFF. Written as DNA, the CDR3 is TGTGCCAGCAGCCCCGAGGTCAATCAGGGTTGGGGTAGCGACACTGAAGCTTTCTTT.

This clonotype turned up a few times. The chain recombines TRBV19 with TRBJ1-5; maybe TRBD1 (6 bases). CDR3 length: 15 amino acids. Germline V gene lookup returns CDR1 LNHDA and CDR2 SQIVND (reference sequence). Trimming stripped 6 bases from V and 0 bases from J, with 12 bases between. In DNA, the CDR3 is TGTGCCAGTAGACCGGACAGCCATAGCAATCAGCCCCAGCATTTT. Its translation: CASRPDSHSNQPQHF.

The chain has TRBV3-1 and TRBJ2-1; 12 bases line up with TRBD2. V lost 1 base, J lost 7 bases, and 8 bases stayed unmatched. Germline CDR1 reads LGHDT; CDR2 reads YNNKEL (reference sequence). CDR3 length: 17 residues. The DNA for the CDR3 is TGTGCCAGCAGCCAAGTCGTCCTAGCGGGAGGGGATAATGAGCAGTTCTTC. It translates to CASSQVVLAGGDNEQFF.

The chain is built from TRBV7-6 and TRBJ1-1, with unresolved D. The CDR3 is made up of 13 amino acids. Germline V gene lookup returns CDR1 SGHVS and CDR2 FNYEAQ. Trimming removed 0 bases at V and 3 bases at J, with 5 bases between. The CDR3 spells CASSLAGHTEAFF. CDR3 DNA sequence: TGTGCCAGCAGCTTAGCTGGGCACACTGAAGCTTTCTTT.

This clonotype has only a few counts. The chain couples TRBV9 to TRBJ2-3, with D perhaps TRBD1 or TRBD2 (6 bases each). The germline gives CDR1 SGDLS, CDR2 YYNGEE. The V and J ends lost 4 bases and 1 base respectively, with 19 bases between them. CDR3 length: 17 amino acids. The CDR3 spells CASSIRQTGGGTDTQYF. The DNA of the CDR3 is TGTGCCAGCAGCATACGCCAGACAGGAGGGGGCACAGATACGCAGTATTTT.

This clonotype has just a few counts. The V and J genes are TRBV11-1 and TRBJ2-3; 8 bases match TRBD1. V shed 4 bases, J shed 1 base, and the junction held 19 bases outside the gene matches. The CDR3 loop spans 20 amino acids. Germline V gives CDR1 SGHAT, CDR2 FQDESV (reference sequence). This CDR3 is CASSSGQGARREWGTDTQYF. Written as DNA, the CDR3 is TGTGCCAGCAGCTCTGGCCAGGGGGCAAGGAGGGAATGGGGCACAGATACGCAGTATTTT. The full variable domain, in which reference TRBV11-1 and TRBJ2-3 provide the parts outside the CDR3, is EAEVAQSPRYKITEKSQAVAFWCDPISGHATLYWYRQILGQGPELLVQFQDESVVDDSQLPKDRFSAERLKGVDSTLKIQPAELGDSAMYLCASSSGQGARREWGTDTQYFGPGTRLTVL.

This sequence joins TRBV20-1 and TRBJ2-5, with TRBD2 matching over 7 bases. The V and J ends lost 5 bases and 4 bases, in that order; junction bases with no gene match: 16. Per germline, CDR1 DFQATT and CDR2 SNEGSKA (reference sequence). The CDR3 runs 16 residues. The CDR3 nucleotides are TGCAGTGCTGAGCCCCTATTGGAGCGGGAAGGAGAGACCCAGTACTTC. As protein: CSAEPLLEREGETQYF.

This clonotype has only a few counts. The chain employs TRBV28 and TRBJ2-7; the match to TRBD2 covers 12 bases. In germline, CDR1 is MDHEN, CDR2 SYDVKM. J gave up 4 bases and V 4 bases, and 11 bases lay outside the gene matches. The CDR3 contains 17 residues. The CDR3 protein is CASSSRLAGVKRYEQYF. In nucleotides, the CDR3 is TGTGCCAGCAGTTCCCGACTAGCGGGAGTTAAGAGGTACGAGCAGTACTTC.

In this sample, this clonotype turned up a few times. This rearrangement joins TRBV7-2 to TRBJ2-1, with D possibly being TRBD2 (5 bases). From germline, CDR1 is SGHTA and CDR2 FQGNSA. Trimming took off 2 bases at V and 0 bases at J, with 14 bases between the two ends. The CDR3 extends over 17 amino acids. CDR3 sequence: CASSLSPRVSSYNEQFF. DNA of the CDR3: TGTGCCAGCAGCTTATCGCCGCGGGTTAGCTCCTACAATGAGCAGTTCTTC. The complete variable domain, with remaining parts taken from reference TRBV7-2 and TRBJ2-1, reads GAGVSQSPSNKVTEKGKDVELRCDPISGHTALYWYRQSLGQGLEFLIYFQGNSAPDKSGLPSDRFSAERTGGSVSTLTIQRTQQEDSAVYLCASSLSPRVSSYNEQFFGPGTRLTVL.

The chain recombines TRBV12-3 or TRBV12-4 with TRBJ2-7; TRBD2 matches at 12 bases. This CDR3 is built from 18 residues. The V gene end was trimmed by 5 bases and the J gene end by 0 bases; junction bases not matched to a gene: 11. DNA of the CDR3: TGTGCCAGCAGTCCACAAACAGGACTAGCGGGAAGCTCCTACGAGCAGTACTTC. This sequence encodes CASSPQTGLAGSSYEQYF.

The V gene is TRBV20-1, the J gene TRBJ1-3; no clear D gene. There are 14 residues in the CDR3. Germline lookup yields CDR1 DFQATT and CDR2 SNEGSKA (reference sequence). Between the trimmed V and J ends, which lost 3 bases and 7 bases, there was a span of 16 bases. The CDR3 DNA reads as TGCAGTGCTAGCTTGGACTCGTACGGGAACACCATATATTTT. This translates into CSASLDSYGNTIYF.

This clonotype was detected only a few times. This rearrangement joins TRBV7-3 to TRBJ2-3; perhaps D is TRBD1 or TRBD2 (5 bases each). The CDR3 is 16 residues long. Germline assignment: CDR1 SGHTA and CDR2 FQGTGA. Trimming removed 1 base at V and 0 bases at J, with 11 bases between. DNA for the CDR3: TGTGCCAGCAGCTTAAATGGGGGAGTGAGCACAGATACGCAGTATTTT. It translates to CASSLNGGVSTDTQYF.

This chain joins TRBV15 and TRBJ2-6; the match to TRBD1 covers 7 bases. Losses at the gene ends were 3 bases for V and 0 bases for J; bases not matched to a gene: 11. Per the germline V gene, CDR1 is LNHNV and CDR2 is YYDKDF (reference sequence). The length of the CDR3 is 19 residues. CDR3 sequence reads: CATSRRHGTDFSGANVLTF. CDR3 coding DNA: TGTGCCACCAGCAGGCGGCACGGGACAGATTTCTCTGGGGCCAACGTCCTGACTTTC.

This clonotype showed up just a few times. CDR3 sequence (DNA): TGTGCCAGCAGCGGGTACACCAACGAGCAGTACTTC. It is translated as CASSGYTNEQYF. This sequence joins TRBV7-6 and TRBJ2-7; D call uncertain. Germline assignment: CDR1 SGHVS and CDR2 FNYEAQ. The V and J ends lost 5 bases and 5 bases respectively, with 10 bases between them. This CDR3 region has 12 residues.